This T cell receptor (beta chain) came from a study of radiotherapy plus CTLA-4 blockade in lung cancer. Study context: Around 19% of patients responded objectively, and around 32% achieved disease control. General study results and limits: Reportedly, early blood T cell clone dynamics best predicted response, with interferon-beta. There was expansion of tumor-derived TCR clones in blood after radiotherapy plus ipilimumab.

A note on this clone: Antigen specificity is unknown.

This CDR3 comprises 15 residues. The V gene lost 5 bases and the J gene lost 1 base, with 14 bases spanning the gap. Germline CDR1 and CDR2: MNHNS and SASEGT. The table came from immunoSEQ multiplex PCR; TCRdb's copy has only in-frame clones and leaves some out. Found here are 50,000 to 60,000 clones, approximately 84% of them singletons; the top ten hold under 7%. This sample comprised peripheral blood, obtained from a patient treated with radiotherapy plus ipilimumab. V usage is TRBV6-1 and J usage is TRBJ1-1, with a possible D match to TRBD1 (6 bases). This receptor was identified in a human donor with non-small cell lung cancer whose response to radiotherapy plus ipilimumab could not be evaluated. The CDR3 here is CASSTRGQPNTEAFF. The CDR3 nucleotides are TGTGCCAGCAGTACAAGGGGACAACCGAACACTGAAGCTTTCTTT.